The rows below give T cell receptor beta chains drawn from one sample of a study of prognosis after radiotherapy for stage I lung cancer. Using its own MiXCR run on the multiplex PCR reads, TCRdb lists one record per CDR3 protein. The repertoire holds 30,000 to 35,000 distinct CDR3 sequences, with 25% to 35% as singletons. Specimen: PBMCs, collected before or after stereotactic body radiation therapy (not recorded which). The receptors derive from a donor over 45 with non-small cell lung cancer. Each CDR3 is given with its conserved first and last residue. Fields, in order: V gene, clone size, D gene, J gene, CDR3 DNA, CDR3 protein. A D gene is named only where the DNA matches it firmly. Not every row has a clone size; where given, it reads once, few, many or a size class.

v_call: TRBV28; clone_size: medium-sized; d_call: .; j_call: TRBJ1-6; cdr3_nt: TGTGCCAGCATCGAGGGGACGGGTTCACCCCTCCACTTT; cdr3_aa: CASIEGTGSPLHF
v_call: TRBV20-1; clone_size: many; d_call: .; j_call: TRBJ2-3; cdr3_nt: TGCAGTGCTAGAGTAGGGACAGATACGCAGTATTTT; cdr3_aa: CSARVGTDTQYF
v_call: TRBV7-7; clone_size: few; d_call: .; j_call: TRBJ2-3; cdr3_nt: TGTGCTAGCAGCGCGGGCACCGCAAGATCCGCAGATACGCAGTATTTT; cdr3_aa: CASSAGTARSADTQYF
v_call: TRBV5-1; clone_size: .; d_call: .; j_call: TRBJ2-2; cdr3_nt: TGCGCCAGCAGCTTGTACGTGACCGGGGAGCTGTTTTTT; cdr3_aa: CASSLYVTGELFF
v_call: TRBV19; clone_size: many; d_call: .; j_call: TRBJ2-2; cdr3_nt: TGTGCCAGTAGTATCGGTCCCCAGGTGGTCGGGGAGCTGTTTTTT; cdr3_aa: CASSIGPQVVGELFF
v_call: TRBV20-1; clone_size: many; d_call: .; j_call: TRBJ1-2; cdr3_nt: TGCAGTGCTACCCTAGGCAAGGGGCACGCTAACTATGGCTACACCTTC; cdr3_aa: CSATLGKGHANYGYTF
v_call: TRBV5-1; clone_size: .; d_call: .; j_call: TRBJ1-4; cdr3_nt: TGCGCCAGCAGGTCTGAGGGGTATGAAAAACTGTTTTTT; cdr3_aa: CASRSEGYEKLFF
v_call: TRBV7-9; clone_size: .; d_call: .; j_call: TRBJ2-2; cdr3_nt: TGTGCCAGCAGCTTAGCGGGGGGGCCCGGGGAGCTGTTTTTT; cdr3_aa: CASSLAGGPGELFF
v_call: TRBV5-1; clone_size: .; d_call: TRBD2; j_call: TRBJ2-3; cdr3_nt: TGCGCCAGCAGCTTAGCGGGAGCCCTCTTCAATGGAGATACGCAGTATTTT; cdr3_aa: CASSLAGALFNGDTQYF
v_call: TRBV28; clone_size: medium-sized; d_call: TRBD2; j_call: TRBJ2-2; cdr3_nt: TGTGCCAGCAGTCTAGCGGGAGGGCCTATCACCGGGGAGCTGTTTTTT; cdr3_aa: CASSLAGGPITGELFF
v_call: TRBV28; clone_size: many; d_call: .; j_call: TRBJ2-7; cdr3_nt: TGTGCCAGCAGTTCGAGGACCTACGAGCAGTACTTC; cdr3_aa: CASSSRTYEQYF
v_call: TRBV6-1; clone_size: many; d_call: .; j_call: TRBJ1-1; cdr3_nt: TGTGCCAGCAGTACCTCAAACACTGAAGCTTTCTTT; cdr3_aa: CASSTSNTEAFF
v_call: TRBV9; clone_size: many; d_call: TRBD2; j_call: TRBJ2-3; cdr3_nt: TGTGCCAGCAGCGTTAGCGGGAGTGGCACAGATACGCAGTATTTT; cdr3_aa: CASSVSGSGTDTQYF
v_call: TRBV7-9; clone_size: .; d_call: .; j_call: TRBJ1-2; cdr3_nt: TGTGCCAGCAGCTTAGAGTGGGGTTCCCTTATGCTCTACACCTTC; cdr3_aa: CASSLEWGSLMLYTF
v_call: TRBV28; clone_size: .; d_call: TRBD2; j_call: TRBJ2-1; cdr3_nt: TGTGCCATCAGTTCAGCGGGAGTCCCCCGTGAGCAGTTCTTC; cdr3_aa: CAISSAGVPREQFF
v_call: TRBV27; clone_size: many; d_call: .; j_call: TRBJ2-7; cdr3_nt: TGTGCCAGTAGACGGCATCCCTCCTCCTACGAGCAGTACTTC; cdr3_aa: CASRRHPSSYEQYF
v_call: TRBV12-3/TRBV12-4; clone_size: .; d_call: TRBD1; j_call: TRBJ1-4; cdr3_nt: TGTGCCAGCAGCTGGGGGACAGGGCCCTCCCCAACTAATAAAAAACTGTTTTTT; cdr3_aa: CASSWGTGPSPTNKKLFF
v_call: TRBV6-1; clone_size: many; d_call: .; j_call: TRBJ2-7; cdr3_nt: TGTGCCAGCAAATTAGGAGGGGCGTTCGTGTACGAGCAGTACTTC; cdr3_aa: CASKLGGAFVYEQYF
v_call: TRBV29-1; clone_size: .; d_call: TRBD2; j_call: TRBJ2-2; cdr3_nt: TGCAGCGTTGAGGGTAGCGGGAGCTCGAACACCAGGGATCTGTTTTTT; cdr3_aa: CSVEGSGSSNTRDLFF
v_call: TRBV28; clone_size: .; d_call: .; j_call: TRBJ1-1; cdr3_nt: TGTGCCAGCAGTTTATTGGGGGGCAGGAACACTGAAGCTTTCTTT; cdr3_aa: CASSLLGGRNTEAFF
v_call: TRBV7-3; clone_size: .; d_call: .; j_call: TRBJ2-3; cdr3_nt: TGTGCCAGCAGCTTAGGTGGGCAAACCACAGATACGCAGTATTTT; cdr3_aa: CASSLGGQTTDTQYF
v_call: TRBV11-2; clone_size: many; d_call: .; j_call: TRBJ1-1; cdr3_nt: TGTGCCAGCAGTCGAAAGCTGAACACTGAAGCTTTCTTT; cdr3_aa: CASSRKLNTEAFF
v_call: TRBV20-1; clone_size: many; d_call: TRBD2; j_call: TRBJ2-1; cdr3_nt: TGCAGTGCTAGAATCCTCCTTGGACTAGCGGGAGGCAACAATGAGCAGTTCTTC; cdr3_aa: CSARILLGLAGGNNEQFF
v_call: TRBV12-3/TRBV12-4; clone_size: .; d_call: .; j_call: TRBJ2-3; cdr3_nt: TGTGCCAGCAGTTTGGAGTATTCTGGAGATACGCAGTATTTT; cdr3_aa: CASSLEYSGDTQYF
v_call: TRBV5-1; clone_size: .; d_call: TRBD2; j_call: TRBJ2-7; cdr3_nt: TGCGCCAGCATCATATCTAGCGGGATGTCCGAGCAGTACTTC; cdr3_aa: CASIISSGMSEQYF
v_call: TRBV15; clone_size: many; d_call: .; j_call: TRBJ1-2; cdr3_nt: TGTGCCACCAGCAGAGATTTGGCCTATGGCTGCACCTTC; cdr3_aa: CATSRDLAYGCTF
v_call: TRBV6-1; clone_size: many; d_call: TRBD2; j_call: TRBJ2-7; cdr3_nt: TGTGCCAGCAGTCCCCGGGGACTAGCGAGCTCCTACGAGCAGTACTTC; cdr3_aa: CASSPRGLASSYEQYF
v_call: TRBV20-1; clone_size: many; d_call: .; j_call: TRBJ1-4; cdr3_nt: TGCAGTGCTGAAAGTAATGAAAAACTGTTTTTT; cdr3_aa: CSAESNEKLFF
v_call: TRBV7-9; clone_size: many; d_call: TRBD2; j_call: TRBJ2-1; cdr3_nt: TGTGCCAGCAGCTCTAGCGGCTACAATGAGCAGTTCTTC; cdr3_aa: CASSSSGYNEQFF
v_call: TRBV15; clone_size: many; d_call: .; j_call: TRBJ1-4; cdr3_nt: TGTGCCACCAGCAGGGAGGTTGCCGAAAAACTGTTTTTT; cdr3_aa: CATSREVAEKLFF
v_call: TRBV27; clone_size: many; d_call: .; j_call: TRBJ2-6; cdr3_nt: TGTGCCAGCAGTTTTGTGGACTGGTACTCTGGGGCCAACGTCCTGACTTTC; cdr3_aa: CASSFVDWYSGANVLTF
v_call: TRBV9; clone_size: many; d_call: .; j_call: TRBJ1-1; cdr3_nt: TGTGCCAGCAGCGTAGAACAGTCTATAACTGAAGCTTTCTTT; cdr3_aa: CASSVEQSITEAFF
v_call: TRBV6-2/TRBV6-3; clone_size: once; d_call: .; j_call: TRBJ1-2; cdr3_nt: TGTGCCAGCAGTACAGGGATCCTAACTAACTATGGCTACACCTTC; cdr3_aa: CASSTGILTNYGYTF
v_call: TRBV30; clone_size: many; d_call: .; j_call: TRBJ2-1; cdr3_nt: TGTGCCTGGAATCCAGGGGCTGCTGGGCAGTTCTTC; cdr3_aa: CAWNPGAAGQFF
v_call: TRBV6-1; clone_size: .; d_call: .; j_call: TRBJ2-2; cdr3_nt: TGTGCCAGCAGTGAAGGAGGGGGGGGGCCCGTTGAGCTGTTTTTT; cdr3_aa: CASSEGGGGPVELFF
v_call: TRBV14; clone_size: many; d_call: TRBD2; j_call: TRBJ2-7; cdr3_nt: TGTGCCAGCAGCCGTCTAGTAGCGGGATCCGAGCAGTACTTC; cdr3_aa: CASSRLVAGSEQYF
v_call: TRBV15; clone_size: many; d_call: .; j_call: TRBJ2-6; cdr3_nt: TGTGCCACCAGCAGAGGTACAGGTGACGGGGCCAACGTCCTGACTTTC; cdr3_aa: CATSRGTGDGANVLTF
v_call: TRBV18; clone_size: .; d_call: TRBD1; j_call: TRBJ1-2; cdr3_nt: TGTGCCAGCTCACCAGAGAGACAGGGAGGAACCTGTGGCTACACCTTC; cdr3_aa: CASSPERQGGTCGYTF
v_call: TRBV18; clone_size: few; d_call: .; j_call: TRBJ2-1; cdr3_nt: TGTGCCAGCTCACCACCGGGGACTGGAAATGAGCAGTTCTTC; cdr3_aa: CASSPPGTGNEQFF